The 21 T cell receptor beta chains in this list originate from one sample, sequenced in a study of blood T cell repertoires in COVID-19. Sequencing was performed with immunoSEQ multiplex PCR; in TCRdb, only in-frame clones are kept and a portion is missing. Here the sample spans 270,000 or so clones, 85% being singletons. The sample was peripheral blood. Source of these receptors: a human donor in a cohort sampled during active COVID-19.

V and J are TRBV24-1 and TRBJ2-3, with TRBD2 matching over 10 bases. The J segment lost 2 bases and the V segment lost 3 bases, leaving 4 bases of the junction unmatched. Germline lookup yields CDR1 KGHDR and CDR2 SFDVKD. This CDR3 has 16 amino acids. The CDR3 nucleotides read TGTGCCACCAGTGATGCTCTAGCGGGGGACACAGATACGCAGTATTTT. This codes for CATSDALAGDTDTQYF.

The chain has TRBV9 and TRBJ2-3; D remains ambiguous. The V gene's germline CDR1 is SGDLS and CDR2 YYNGEE. Trimming took off 0 bases at V and 6 bases at J, with 8 bases between the two ends. The CDR3 runs 13 residues. CDR3 region: CASSVVPSDTQYF. The CDR3 DNA reads as TGTGCCAGCAGCGTAGTCCCCTCCGATACGCAGTATTTT.

The rearrangement uses TRBV29-1 and TRBJ2-2, with TRBD1 identical over 7 bases. CDR3 size: 13 residues. Germline lookup yields CDR1 SQVTM and CDR2 ANQGSEA. V gave up 6 bases and J gave up 1 base; unmatched junction bases: 2. The CDR3 DNA sequence: TGCAGCGTGGGGACAGTGAACACCGGGGAGCTGTTTTTT. It encodes CSVGTVNTGELFF.

The chain employs TRBV12-3 or TRBV12-4 and TRBJ2-3; 8 positions agree with TRBD2. This CDR3 comprises 13 residues. V trimming: 9 bases; J trimming: 2 bases; junction bases outside the gene matches: 4. The CDR3 nucleotides read TGTGCCAGTAATAGCGGGAACACAGATACGCAGTATTTT. Translated, it gives CASNSGNTDTQYF.

This clone showed up just a few times. The gene calls are TRBV4-1 and TRBJ2-7; 7 bases map to TRBD1. Per the germline V gene, CDR1 is MGHRA and CDR2 is YSYEKL. The CDR3 runs 17 residues. The V and J ends lost 2 bases and 2 bases, in that order; junction bases with no gene match: 12. The CDR3 loop is CASSQHDRAGIAYEQYF. DNA of the CDR3: TGCGCCAGCAGCCAACATGACAGGGCTGGAATCGCCTACGAGCAGTACTTC.

This rearrangement joins TRBV7-2 to TRBJ2-1, with 8 positions matching TRBD2. CDR3 length equals 13 residues. V lost 10 bases and J lost 8; bases outside the gene matches: 10. Looked up from germline, CDR1 is SGHTA and CDR2 is FQGNSA. The DNA for the CDR3 is TGTGCCAAGACTAGCGTTTCTGGCGATGAGCAGTTCTTC. This encodes CAKTSVSGDEQFF.

CDR3 region: CASSPIDGVETQYF. CDR3 sequence (DNA): TGTGCCAGCTCACCAATCGACGGGGTGGAGACCCAGTACTTC. This sequence joins TRBV18 and TRBJ2-5, with D possibly being TRBD2 (5 bases). The V gene's germline CDR1 is KGHSH and CDR2 LQKENI. V lost 2 bases, J lost 5 bases, and 12 bases lay in between. This CDR3 contains 14 residues.

The chain joins TRBV10-2 to TRBJ2-3; 8 nucleotides agree with TRBD2. The CDR3 runs 17 residues. The V gene end was trimmed by 10 bases and the J gene end by 0 bases; junction bases not matched to a gene: 15. Germline-derived CDR1 and CDR2 are WSHSY and SAAADI. The CDR3 DNA sequence: TGCGCCACCTTGGCGGGGGGCCTTAAATCTAGCACAGATACGCAGTATTTT. As protein: CATLAGGLKSSTDTQYF.

The chain couples TRBV9 to TRBJ2-3; tentatively, D is TRBD2 (6 bases). The CDR3 covers 14 residues. V gave up 1 base and J gave up 2 bases, with 8 bases separating them. The germline V gene has CDR1 SGDLS and CDR2 YYNGEE. CDR3 sequence: CASSVSGYTDTQYF. The DNA of the CDR3 is TGTGCCAGCAGCGTAAGCGGGTACACAGATACGCAGTATTTT.

The chain uses TRBV2 and TRBJ1-4; 12 bases are shared with TRBD1. V lost 10 bases, J lost 8 bases, and 5 bases stayed unmatched. Germline CDR1 is SNHLY and CDR2 is FYNNEI. CDR3 length equals 13 residues. The CDR3 loop is CANYGTGGEKLFF. The CDR3 DNA sequence: TGTGCCAACTACGGGACAGGGGGCGAAAAACTGTTTTTT.

V and J are TRBV27 and TRBJ2-7, with 7 nucleotides matching TRBD1. Germline CDR1 reads MNHEY; CDR2 reads SMNVEV (reference sequence). V lost 5 bases and J lost 2; bases outside the gene matches: 9. CDR3 length: 15 amino acids. The CDR3 nucleotides read TGTGCCAGCAGTCAACTCCAGGGGGTCCCCTACGAGCAGTACTTC. Its protein product is CASSQLQGVPYEQYF.

The chain joins TRBV5-6 to TRBJ2-3; D gene unclear. The V gene lost 0 bases and the J gene lost 8 bases, with 10 bases spanning the gap. Germline loops: CDR1 SGHDT, CDR2 YYEEEE. This CDR3 is 13 amino acids long. The CDR3 DNA reads TGTGCCAGCAGCTTGGACGGTTTAAGTACGCAGTATTTT. Translation gives CASSLDGLSTQYF.

V usage is TRBV4-3 and J usage is TRBJ1-2; D remains unclear. CDR1 and CDR2 (germline): LGHNA, YSLEER. The V gene lost 0 bases and the J gene lost 2 bases, with 10 bases spanning the gap. The CDR3 length is 15 residues. CDR3: CASSQDLTANYGYTF. The DNA for the CDR3 is TGCGCCAGCAGCCAAGATTTAACAGCCAACTATGGCTACACCTTC.

The V gene is TRBV5-1, the J gene TRBJ2-1; D possibly corresponds to TRBD2 (5 bases). The CDR3 runs to 15 residues. V shed 4 bases and J shed 6 bases, with 17 bases lying between them. The germline gives CDR1 SGHRS, CDR2 YFSETQ. CDR3 residues: CASSPERIRGNEQFF. In DNA form, the CDR3 reads TGCGCCAGCAGCCCGGAGAGGATACGGGGCAATGAGCAGTTCTTC. Variable domain in full (rest from reference TRBV5-1 and TRBJ2-1): KAGVTQTPRYLIKTRGQQVTLSCSPISGHRSVSWYQQTPGQGLQFLFEYFSETQRNKGNFPGRFSGRQFSNSRSEMNVSTLELGDSALYLCASSPERIRGNEQFFGPGTRLTVL.

V and J are TRBV10-3 and TRBJ2-1; a weak D match, TRBD2 (7 bases). The germline gives CDR1 ENHRY, CDR2 SYGVKD. Trimming left V 7 bases short and J 2 bases short, with 12 bases between. The CDR3 has 14 residues. CDR3 loop: CAITGGGPYNEQFF. The CDR3 DNA reads TGTGCCATCACGGGGGGCGGTCCCTACAATGAGCAGTTCTTC.

The V call is TRBV30, the J call TRBJ2-3; D is perhaps TRBD2 (6 bases). Germline CDR1 GTSNPN, CDR2 SVGIG (reference sequence). The CDR3 totals 16 residues. V dropped 2 bases and J dropped 1 base, with 16 bases sitting between them. DNA for the CDR3: TGTGCCTGGAGTTTTACTAGCTCTTCCGGCACAGATACGCAGTATTTT. This translates into CAWSFTSSSGTDTQYF.

The rearrangement uses TRBV5-4 and TRBJ2-7; D is unclear. CDR3 length: 12 residues. CDR1 is SGHNT and CDR2 is YYREEE in the germline V gene (reference sequence). V shed 0 bases and J shed 4 bases, with 5 bases lying between them. As DNA, the CDR3 is TGTGCCAGCAGCTTGGATCTGTACGAGCAGTACTTC. As protein: CASSLDLYEQYF.

The chain is built from TRBV27 and TRBJ2-1; a possible D gene is TRBD2 (6 bases). This CDR3 is 17 amino acids long. V lost 5 bases and J 4 bases, leaving 21 bases between the germline ends. The germline V gene encodes CDR1 MNHEY and CDR2 SMNVEV (reference sequence). The CDR3 sequence is CASSPPPTGVGYNEQFF. For the CDR3, the DNA is TGTGCCAGCAGTCCCCCCCCGACGGGAGTTGGTTACAATGAGCAGTTCTTC.

The chain has TRBV15 and TRBJ2-3, with 13 bases aligning to TRBD2. Germline V gene sequence: CDR1 LNHNV, CDR2 YYDKDF (reference sequence). The CDR3 is 16 residues long. V gave up 7 bases and J gave up 8 bases; unmatched junction bases: 12. Here the CDR3 reads CATKAWTSGSEGTQYF. CDR3 DNA sequence: TGTGCCACCAAAGCCTGGACTAGCGGGAGTGAAGGTACGCAGTATTTT. The full variable domain, completed using reference TRBV15 and TRBJ2-3, is DAMVIQNPRYQVTQFGKPVTLSCSQTLNHNVMYWYQQKSSQAPKLLFHYYDKDFNNEADTPDNFQSRRPNTSFCFLDIRSPGLGDTAMYLCATKAWTSGSEGTQYFGPGTRLTVL.

This clone was counted only a few times. The chain is built from TRBV7-3 and TRBJ2-1; tentative D call: TRBD2 (5 bases). Germline V gene sequence: CDR1 SGHTA, CDR2 FQGTGA. CDR3 length equals 13 residues. The germline V and J ends were trimmed by 5 bases and 7 bases, with 12 bases remaining between them. CDR3 in amino acids: CASSRGSKNEQFF. The CDR3, as DNA: TGTGCCAGCAGCAGAGGGAGCAAGAATGAGCAGTTCTTC.

The rearrangement links TRBV27 to TRBJ1-1, with 7 bases lining up with TRBD1. Germline V gene sequence: CDR1 MNHEY, CDR2 SMNVEV (reference sequence). The CDR3 length is 14 residues. V trimming: 2 bases; J trimming: 0 bases; junction bases outside the gene matches: 0. CDR3 bases: TGTGCCAGCAGTTTAAGGGGGCTGAACACTGAAGCTTTCTTT. Residues: CASSLRGLNTEAFF.